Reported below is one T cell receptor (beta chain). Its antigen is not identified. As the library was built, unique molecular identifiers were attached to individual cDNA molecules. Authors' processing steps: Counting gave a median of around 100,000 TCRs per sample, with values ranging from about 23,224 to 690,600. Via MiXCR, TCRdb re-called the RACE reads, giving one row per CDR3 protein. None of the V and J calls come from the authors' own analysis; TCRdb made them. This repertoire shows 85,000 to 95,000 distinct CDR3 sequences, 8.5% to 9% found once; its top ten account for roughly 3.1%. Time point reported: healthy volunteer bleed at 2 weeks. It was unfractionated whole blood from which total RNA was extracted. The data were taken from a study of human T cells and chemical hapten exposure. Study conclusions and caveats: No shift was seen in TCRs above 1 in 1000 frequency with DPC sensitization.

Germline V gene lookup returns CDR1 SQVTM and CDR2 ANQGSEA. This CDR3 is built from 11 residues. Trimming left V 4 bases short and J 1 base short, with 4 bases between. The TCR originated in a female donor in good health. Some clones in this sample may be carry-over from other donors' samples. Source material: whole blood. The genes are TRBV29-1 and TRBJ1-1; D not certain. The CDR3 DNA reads TGCAGCGTTGTGACGAACACTGAAGCTTTCTTT. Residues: CSVVTNTEAFF. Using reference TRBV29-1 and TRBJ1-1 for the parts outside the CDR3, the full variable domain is SAVISQKPSRDICQRGTSLTIQCQVDSQVTMMFWYRQQPGQSLTLIATANQGSEATYESGFVIDKFPISRPNLTFSTLTVSNMSPEDSSIYLCSVVTNTEAFFGQGTRLTVV.